The T cell receptor beta chain under discussion was sequenced for a study of blood T cell repertoires in COVID-19. Study as a whole: T cells, B-cell-depleted T cells, or PBMCs provided the cDNA or gDNA that served as material.

The CDR3 is made up of 17 amino acids. CDR1 is GTSNPN and CDR2 is SVGIG in the germline V gene (reference sequence). Per the original methods: Reference gene primer amplification in the assay estimated nucleated cell counts. Data came from immunoSEQ multiplex PCR; TCRdb stores just in-frame clones and leaves some out. From that table come the V and J calls and clone size; the DNA was used to work out D and trimming. The table has under 150,000 clones, 80% to 85% seen once. The TCR originated in a woman aged 55-70 years with acute or convalescent COVID-19. The sample comprised peripheral blood. This chain joins TRBV30 and TRBJ2-7; the match to TRBD2 covers 9 bases. CDR3 amino acids: CASELASGIMGAYEQYF. DNA of the CDR3: TGTGCTTCGGAGCTGGCTAGCGGGATCATGGGAGCCTACGAGCAGTACTTC.